This TCR beta chain is drawn from a study of T cells after yellow fever vaccination. Study as a whole: Preparing low-cell-number fractions relied on SMART-Seq v4 Ultra Low Input.

In making TCR cDNA, 5'RACE template switching added a universal primer site and UMIs to it. Via MiXCR, TCRdb re-called the 5' RACE reads, giving one row per CDR3 protein. The sample lists 300,000 to 400,000 distinct CDR3 sequences, 8.5% to 10% occurring once. Specimen: PBMCs, collected on the day of the first yellow fever vaccination. The source is a man younger than 30 who received the YFV17D yellow fever vaccine.

Here the CDR3 DNA reads TGCGCCAGCAGCTTGGAGGGAAGGGATTACAATGAGCAGTTCTTC. Translation: CASSLEGRDYNEQFF. This sequence joins TRBV5-1 and TRBJ2-1; no definite D call. V dropped 0 bases and J dropped 4 bases, with 11 bases sitting between them. The CDR3 length is 15 residues. Germline values: CDR1 SGHRS, CDR2 YFSETQ.